The 30 T cell receptor beta chains presented below share a single source sample, sequenced in a study of T-cell memory formation after mild COVID-19. TCRdb redid the calling of the 5' RACE reads with MiXCR, one entry per CDR3 protein. The top ten hold around 13% of the sample, which has fewer than 700,000 distinct CDR3 sequences, around 17% seen once. Sequencing was done on a sample of PBMCs or a T cell subset sorted from them (not recorded which). Source of these receptors: an adult woman who had mild COVID-19 (a few samples of this study predate the infection). Cell type and time point are not known.

In its sample, this clonotype was seen a few times. J is TRBJ1-4 and V is TRBV6-5; 7 nucleotides line up with TRBD1. The trim removed 2 bases at V and 2 bases at J, leaving 5 bases unmatched. The CDR3 loop spans 16 amino acids. Germline values: CDR1 MNHEY, CDR2 SVGAGI. The chain's CDR3 is CASSYGNRGTNEKLFF. CDR3 nucleotide sequence: TGTGCCAGCAGTTACGGCAACAGGGGCACTAATGAAAAACTGTTTTTT.

The table lists this clonotype with a count of one. The V gene is TRBV20-1, the J gene TRBJ1-2, with D unclear. The ends were cut back, 3 bases at V and 6 bases at J, with 14 bases in the middle. This CDR3 has 13 residues. Looked up from germline, CDR1 is DFQATT and CDR2 is SNEGSKA (reference sequence). The DNA of the CDR3 is TGCAGTGCTAGCCTCCCCCAGAGGGATGGCTACACCTTC. Encoded protein: CSASLPQRDGYTF.

This clonotype has a handful of counts. The J gene is TRBJ1-4, the V gene TRBV5-1; no firm D call. The CDR3 extends over 13 amino acids. V lost 6 bases and J 8 bases, leaving 14 bases between the germline ends. Germline V gives CDR1 SGHRS, CDR2 YFSETQ. CDR3 amino acids: CASTISGNEKLFF. The CDR3 DNA sequence: TGCGCCAGCACAATTTCAGGCAACGAAAAACTGTTTTTT.

This clonotype has only a few counts. The chain carries TRBV12-3 or TRBV12-4 and TRBJ1-4; D is unclear. CDR3 length equals 13 residues. Trimming pared 1 base from V and 5 bases from J, leaving 5 bases between. CDR3 amino acids: CASSLEKNEKLFF. CDR3 DNA: TGTGCCAGCAGTTTAGAAAAAAATGAAAAACTGTTTTTT.

This chain connects TRBV11-1 to TRBJ2-3; tentative D call: TRBD1 (6 bases). The CDR3 contains 15 residues. Trimming stripped 5 bases from V and 1 base from J, with 13 bases between. CDR1 is SGHAT, CDR2 FQDESV, per germline (reference sequence). The CDR3 DNA reads TGTGCCAGCAGCGCAGGGGAGCTGGGCACAGATACGCAGTATTTT. This encodes CASSAGELGTDTQYF.

The rearrangement joins TRBV30 to TRBJ1-6, with D perhaps TRBD1 (6 bases). The CDR3 runs to 12 residues. CDR1 is GTSNPN and CDR2 is SVGIG in the germline V gene (reference sequence). With 1 base removed from V and 10 bases from J, the gap between germline ends came to 8 bases. This CDR3 reads CAWSGGRSPLHF. CDR3 in DNA: TGTGCCTGGAGTGGGGGGCGATCACCCCTCCACTTT.

The V and J genes are TRBV29-1 and TRBJ2-7, with TRBD2 as a possible D gene (5 bases). The CDR3 spans 11 residues. Germline lookup yields CDR1 SQVTM and CDR2 ANQGSEA. Deletions cut 6 bases from V and 6 bases from J, with 12 bases between. The CDR3 bases are TGCAGCGTAGCGGTCGCCAGCGAGCAGTACTTC. Its translation: CSVAVASEQYF.

This clonotype was detected a few times. The chain is built from TRBV5-1 and TRBJ1-6; 7 nucleotides line up with TRBD1. The CDR3 has 15 amino acids. The ends lost 5 bases at V and 7 bases at J; junction bases unmatched: 9. CDR1 is SGHRS and CDR2 is YFSETQ in the germline V gene. CDR3 sequence reads: CASSSRTGTNSPLHF. The CDR3 DNA follows: TGCGCCAGCAGTTCCCGGACAGGAACCAATTCACCCCTCCACTTT. The variable domain in full, completed from reference TRBV5-1 and TRBJ1-6, reads KAGVTQTPRYLIKTRGQQVTLSCSPISGHRSVSWYQQTPGQGLQFLFEYFSETQRNKGNFPGRFSGRQFSNSRSEMNVSTLELGDSALYLCASSSRTGTNSPLHFGNGTRLTVT.

This clonotype was observed a handful of times. The rearrangement joins TRBV12-3 or TRBV12-4 to TRBJ2-1; the D gene is possibly TRBD2 (6 bases). There are 15 residues in the CDR3. V lost 1 base, J lost 5 bases, and 12 bases lay in between. The CDR3 bases are TGTGCCAGCAGTTTAGTGGGAGGTCTTAACAATGAGCAGTTCTTC. The encoded protein is CASSLVGGLNNEQFF.

This chain joins TRBV6-5 and TRBJ2-2, with D unclear. This CDR3 has 12 amino acids. The V and J ends lost 3 bases and 8 bases respectively, with 7 bases between them. Germline-derived CDR1 and CDR2 are MNHEY and SVGAGI. The CDR3 DNA reads as TGTGCCAGCAGTTATTTATCGGGGGAGCTGTTTTTT. Translating gives CASSYLSGELFF.

This clonotype was found a few times. The chain uses TRBV5-1 and TRBJ2-7; D is perhaps TRBD2 (6 bases). Trimming took 4 bases from V and 2 from J, leaving 19 bases between them. Germline CDR1 reads SGHRS; CDR2 reads YFSETQ. There are 16 residues in the CDR3. In DNA, the CDR3 is TGCGCCAGCAGCCACGGGAGCCCGCCGGACCCCTACGAGCAGTACTTC. Amino acid sequence: CASSHGSPPDPYEQYF.

The chain couples TRBV7-9 to TRBJ2-4, with TRBD2 identical over 13 bases. CDR3 length equals 18 residues. V lost 0 bases, J lost 1 base, and 3 bases stayed unmatched. From germline, CDR1 is SEHNR and CDR2 FQNEAQ (reference sequence). The CDR3 DNA is TGTGCCAGCAGCTTAGCTGGGACTAGCGGGATGGCCAAAAACATTCAGTACTTC. It specifies CASSLAGTSGMAKNIQYF. Combining the CDR3 with reference TRBV7-9 and TRBJ2-4 gives the whole variable domain DTGVSQNPRHKITKRGQNVTFRCDPISEHNRLYWYRQTLGQGPEFLTYFQNEAQLEKSRLLSDRFSAERPKGSFSTLEIQRTEQGDSAMYLCASSLAGTSGMAKNIQYFGAGTRLSVL.

There are many counts of this clonotype. The J gene is TRBJ2-1, the V gene TRBV29-1; D is tentatively TRBD1 or TRBD2 (6 bases each). CDR1 is SQVTM, CDR2 ANQGSEA, per germline. Trimming took off 3 bases at V and 8 bases at J, with 17 bases between the two ends. The CDR3 runs to 14 residues. CDR3: CSVDSREAGDEQFF. Here the CDR3 DNA reads TGCAGCGTTGACTCGCGGGAAGCAGGGGATGAGCAGTTCTTC.

This clonotype has more than one count but fewer than ten. The chain joins TRBV5-1 to TRBJ1-3, with a weak D call TRBD1 (5 bases). CDR1 SGHRS and CDR2 YFSETQ come from the germline V gene. V dropped 0 bases and J dropped 2 bases, with 9 bases sitting between them. CDR3 length: 15 amino acids. The CDR3 DNA reads as TGCGCCAGCAGCTTGGGAGCGGGACCTGGAAACACCATATATTTT. Its translation is CASSLGAGPGNTIYF.

This chain connects TRBV15 to TRBJ2-7, with D uncertain. This CDR3 contains 13 residues. Germline values: CDR1 LNHNV, CDR2 YYDKDF (reference sequence). Trimming took off 0 bases at V and 2 bases at J, with 5 bases between the two ends. The chain's CDR3 is CATSRDLTYEQYF. DNA for the CDR3: TGTGCCACCAGCAGAGATTTAACCTACGAGCAGTACTTC.

This clonotype was seen only a few times. This chain connects TRBV12-3 or TRBV12-4 to TRBJ2-7; 9 bases are shared with TRBD1. Trimming took 5 bases from V and 3 from J; bases not matched to a gene: 11. CDR3 length: 16 amino acids. This CDR3 reads CASSLAGTGPFYEQYF. CDR3 DNA: TGTGCCAGCAGTCTCGCCGGGACAGGGCCCTTCTACGAGCAGTACTTC.

This clonotype was seen a few times. This chain's CDR3 is CATSDFRQGSEQFF. CDR3 nucleotide sequence: TGTGCCACCAGTGATTTCCGACAGGGGAGCGAGCAGTTCTTC. The genes are TRBV24-1 and TRBJ2-1; 8 bases align to TRBD1. CDR3 length: 14 residues. With 1 base clipped from V and 10 bases from J, the junction kept 5 bases outside the gene matches. The germline CDR1 and CDR2 sequences are KGHDR and SFDVKD.

There are a few counts of this clonotype. CDR3 amino acids: CASSFGIKGSNTIYF. DNA for the CDR3: TGTGCCAGCAGTTTTGGCATCAAGGGGTCCAACACCATATATTTT. This chain links TRBV12-3 or TRBV12-4 with TRBJ1-3; tentative D call: TRBD1 (5 bases). The CDR3 has 15 residues. V dropped 3 bases and J dropped 7 bases, with 16 bases sitting between them.

This clonotype has more than one count but fewer than ten. The gene calls are TRBV6-2 or TRBV6-3 and TRBJ2-7; weak D call: TRBD2 (5 bases). CDR1 is MNHEY and CDR2 is SVGEGT in the germline V gene. V was clipped by 1 base and J by 0 bases, with 10 bases between them. The CDR3 covers 15 residues. The CDR3 DNA reads as TGTGCCAGCAGTTACTTGCCGGGGAGCTCCTACGAGCAGTACTTC. Its protein product is CASSYLPGSSYEQYF.

This clonotype was picked up a small number of times. The rearrangement links TRBV15 to TRBJ2-1, with TRBD2 as a possible D gene (6 bases). V was clipped by 3 bases and J by 0 bases, with 12 bases between them. This CDR3 is 16 amino acids long. Germline V gene sequence: CDR1 LNHNV, CDR2 YYDKDF (reference sequence). CDR3 coding DNA: TGTGCCACCAGCAGGGGCGGGGAAAGCTCCTACAATGAGCAGTTCTTC. It yields the protein CATSRGGESSYNEQFF.

V usage is TRBV9 and J usage is TRBJ1-1; no reliable D call. This CDR3 has 14 residues. Germline-derived CDR1 and CDR2 are SGDLS and YYNGEE. Trimming removed 2 bases from V and 3 bases from J, with 11 bases in between. CDR3 region: CASSVGGGHTEAFF. As DNA, the CDR3 is TGTGCCAGCAGCGTCGGTGGAGGTCACACTGAAGCTTTCTTT.

This chain connects TRBV20-1 to TRBJ1-3; unclear D gene. CDR1 is DFQATT and CDR2 is SNEGSKA in the germline V gene (reference sequence). The CDR3 spans 14 residues. Trimming removed 1 base at V and 0 bases at J, with 7 bases between. CDR3 in DNA: TGCAGTGCTAGAGCGGCAGGCTCTGGAAACACCATATATTTT. Translation gives CSARAAGSGNTIYF.

CDR3 loop: CASSDLRTSGRANLYEQYF. The CDR3 bases are TGTGCCAGCAGTGATTTGCGGACTAGCGGGAGGGCCAATCTCTACGAGCAGTACTTC. The V gene is TRBV2, the J gene TRBJ2-7, with 15 nucleotides matching TRBD2. V shed 3 bases, J shed 3 bases, and the junction held 12 bases outside the gene matches. This CDR3 region has 19 residues. Germline CDR1 is SNHLY and CDR2 is FYNNEI.

This clonotype was seen more than once but under ten times. V and J are TRBV27 and TRBJ1-5; possibly TRBD1 for D (6 bases). The ends were cut back, 8 bases at V and 0 bases at J, with 14 bases in the middle. The CDR3 has 15 amino acids. Per germline, CDR1 MNHEY and CDR2 SMNVEV (reference sequence). CDR3 nucleotides: TGTGCCAGCGGAGGTGCGGACAGTAGCAATCAGCCCCAGCATTTT. Protein product: CASGGADSSNQPQHF.

This clonotype was seen only a few times. This rearrangement joins TRBV19 to TRBJ2-1, with D unresolved. V lost 3 bases to trimming and J lost 4 bases, with 7 bases between them. Germline CDR1 is LNHDA and CDR2 is SQIVND (reference sequence). The CDR3 runs to 13 residues. CDR3 amino acids: CASSMDVYNEQFF. CDR3 DNA sequence: TGTGCCAGTAGTATGGACGTATACAATGAGCAGTTCTTC. The full variable domain, rest sourced from reference TRBV19 and TRBJ2-1, is DGGITQSPKYLFRKEGQNVTLSCEQNLNHDAMYWYRQDPGQGLRLIYYSQIVNDFQKGDIAEGYSVSREKKESFPLTVTSAQKNPTAFYLCASSMDVYNEQFFGPGTRLTVL.

This clonotype was picked up a small number of times. The chain has TRBV6-2 or TRBV6-3 and TRBJ2-5; 11 positions match TRBD2. After removal of 6 bases from V and 7 bases from J, the junction contained 13 bases not matched to a gene. Germline V gene data show CDR1 as MNHEY and CDR2 as SVGEGT. The CDR3 has 16 residues. CDR3: CASRPSTPSGGRTQYF. The CDR3 region has the DNA TGTGCCAGCAGGCCATCCACACCTAGCGGGGGGCGGACCCAGTACTTC.

The rearrangement links TRBV7-9 to TRBJ2-7; D uncertain. This CDR3 contains 13 residues. V was shortened by 11 bases and J by 2 bases, with 16 bases between the two germline ends. Per germline, CDR1 SEHNR and CDR2 FQNEAQ (reference sequence). CDR3 DNA sequence: TGTGCCGTAGGCGGACCATCCCCCTACGAGCAGTACTTC. Protein: CAVGGPSPYEQYF. The complete variable domain, with remaining parts taken from reference TRBV7-9 and TRBJ2-7, reads DTGVSQNPRHKITKRGQNVTFRCDPISEHNRLYWYRQTLGQGPEFLTYFQNEAQLEKSRLLSDRFSAERPKGSFSTLEIQRTEQGDSAMYLCAVGGPSPYEQYFGPGTRLTVT.

The rearrangement uses TRBV5-1 and TRBJ2-1; 8 bases agree with TRBD2. The ends lost 4 bases at V and 6 bases at J; junction bases unmatched: 9. Germline-derived CDR1 and CDR2 are SGHRS and YFSETQ. CDR3 length: 15 residues. CDR3 amino acids: CASSPGGGMINEQFF. The CDR3 DNA sequence: TGCGCCAGCAGCCCGGGCGGGGGGATGATCAATGAGCAGTTCTTC. Supplemented by reference TRBV5-1 and TRBJ2-1, the full variable domain reads KAGVTQTPRYLIKTRGQQVTLSCSPISGHRSVSWYQQTPGQGLQFLFEYFSETQRNKGNFPGRFSGRQFSNSRSEMNVSTLELGDSALYLCASSPGGGMINEQFFGPGTRLTVL.

This clonotype was counted only a few times. The V call is TRBV2, the J call TRBJ2-3; 7 nucleotides line up with TRBD1. CDR1 SNHLY and CDR2 FYNNEI come from the germline V gene. CDR3 length equals 15 residues. The trim removed 3 bases at V and 1 base at J, leaving 4 bases unmatched. The CDR3 region is CASSDGQARTDTQYF. CDR3 nucleotides: TGTGCCAGCAGTGATGGACAGGCTCGCACAGATACGCAGTATTTT.

The chain couples TRBV3-1 to TRBJ2-6; no firm D call. The CDR3 is made up of 16 amino acids. V dropped 0 bases and J dropped 0 bases, with 6 bases sitting between them. CDR1 is LGHDT and CDR2 is YNNKEL in the germline V gene (reference sequence). The CDR3 bases are TGTGCCAGCAGCCAAGATACTATCTCTGGGGCCAACGTCCTGACTTTC. This encodes CASSQDTISGANVLTF.